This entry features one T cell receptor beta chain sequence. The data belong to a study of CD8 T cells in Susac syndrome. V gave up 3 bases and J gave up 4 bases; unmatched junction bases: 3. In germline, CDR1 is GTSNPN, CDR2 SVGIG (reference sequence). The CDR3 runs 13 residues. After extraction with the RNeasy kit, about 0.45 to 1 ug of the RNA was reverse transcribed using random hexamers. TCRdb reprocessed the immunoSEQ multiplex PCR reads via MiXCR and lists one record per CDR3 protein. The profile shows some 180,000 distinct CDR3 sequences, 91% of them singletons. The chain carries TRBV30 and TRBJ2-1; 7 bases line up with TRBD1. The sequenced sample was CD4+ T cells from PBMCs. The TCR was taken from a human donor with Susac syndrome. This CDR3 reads CAWRQGVYNEQFF. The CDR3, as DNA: TGTGCCTGGAGGCAGGGGGTTTACAATGAGCAGTTCTTC.